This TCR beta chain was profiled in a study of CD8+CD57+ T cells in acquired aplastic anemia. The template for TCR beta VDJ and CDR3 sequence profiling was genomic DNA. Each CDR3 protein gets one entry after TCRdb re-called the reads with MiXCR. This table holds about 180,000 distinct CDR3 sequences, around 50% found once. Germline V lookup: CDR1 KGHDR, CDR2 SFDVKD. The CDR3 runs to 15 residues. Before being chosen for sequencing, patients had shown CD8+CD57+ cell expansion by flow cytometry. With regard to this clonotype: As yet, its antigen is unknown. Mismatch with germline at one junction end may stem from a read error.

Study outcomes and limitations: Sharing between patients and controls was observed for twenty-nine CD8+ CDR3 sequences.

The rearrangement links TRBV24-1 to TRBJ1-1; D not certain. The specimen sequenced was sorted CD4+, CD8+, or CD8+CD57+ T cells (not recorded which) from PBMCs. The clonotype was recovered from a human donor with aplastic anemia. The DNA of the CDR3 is TGTGCCACCAGTGATTCTGGACGGACGAACACTGAAGCTTCCTTT. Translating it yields CATSDSGRTNTEASF.